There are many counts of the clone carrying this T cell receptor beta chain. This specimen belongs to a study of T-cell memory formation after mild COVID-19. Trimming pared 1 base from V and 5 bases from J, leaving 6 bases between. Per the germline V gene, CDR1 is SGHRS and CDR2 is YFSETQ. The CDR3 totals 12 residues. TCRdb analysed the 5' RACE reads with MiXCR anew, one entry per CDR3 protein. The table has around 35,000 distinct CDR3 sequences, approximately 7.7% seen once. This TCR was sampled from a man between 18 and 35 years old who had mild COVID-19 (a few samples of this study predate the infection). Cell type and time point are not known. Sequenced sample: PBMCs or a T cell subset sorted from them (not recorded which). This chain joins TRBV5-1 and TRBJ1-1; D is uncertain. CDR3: CASSLSETEAFF. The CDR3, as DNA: TGCGCCAGCAGCTTGTCGGAAACTGAAGCTTTCTTT.